The text below deals with one TCR beta chain. The data originate from a study of T-cell memory formation after mild COVID-19. The germline V and J ends were trimmed by 7 bases and 6 bases, with 16 bases remaining between them. Germline assignment: CDR1 SGHVS and CDR2 FQNEAQ. The CDR3 is made up of 14 amino acids. TCRdb re-called the 5' RACE reads through MiXCR, storing one row per CDR3 protein. The sample lists roughly 400,000 distinct CDR3 sequences, roughly 15% occurring once. Material for sequencing was PBMCs or a T cell subset sorted from them (not recorded which). V and J are TRBV7-8 and TRBJ2-1, with D perhaps TRBD1 (6 bases). The TCR originated in a man aged 18-30 years who had mild COVID-19 (a few samples of this study predate the infection). Cell type and time point are not known. The CDR3 is CASNRVQGLNEQFF. In DNA form, the CDR3 reads TGTGCCAGCAATCGAGTACAGGGCCTCAATGAGCAGTTCTTC. The whole variable domain, remainder taken from reference TRBV7-8 and TRBJ2-1, is GAGVSQSPRYKVAKRGQDVALRCDPISGHVSLFWYQQALGQGPEFLTYFQNEAQLDKSGLPSDRFFAERPEGSVSTLKIQRTQQEDSAVYLCASNRVQGLNEQFFGPGTRLTVL.